These 11 T cell receptor beta chains were all obtained from the same sample, sequenced in a study of shared clonotypes between healthy human individuals (TCRdb year 2020). The library was made by the immunoSEQ multiplex PCR assay. TCRdb's version of the immuneACCESS table is confined to in-frame rearrangements and falls short of the full clone set. An unresolved V gene accounts for under half of the shortfall where checked; the remainder is of unknown origin. This sample gives around 480,000 clones in total; almost 80% of them show up just once. Clones ranked in the top ten supply around an eighth of the sample. The sample was PBMCs. These receptor sequences come from a woman aged 35 to 49 in good health. Some clones in this sample may be carry-over from other donors' samples.

The CDR3, as DNA: TGCGCCAGCAGCTCAGGGGTTTCCTCTCCCTATGGCTACACCTTC. It encodes CASSSGVSSPYGYTF. The chain is built from TRBV5-1 and TRBJ1-2, with a possible D match to TRBD1 (6 bases). The CDR3 spans 15 residues. Germline V gene sequence: CDR1 SGHRS, CDR2 YFSETQ. V was trimmed by 3 bases and J by 4 bases, leaving 16 bases between them.

The genes are TRBV12-5 and TRBJ2-2; TRBD2 matches 8 bases. From germline, CDR1 is LGHNT and CDR2 FRNRAP. J gave up 1 base and V 3 bases, and 1 base lay outside the gene matches. This CDR3 is built from 15 residues. The chain's CDR3 is CASGFREGNTGELFF. The CDR3 DNA sequence: TGTGCTAGTGGTTTTCGGGAGGGGAACACCGGGGAGCTGTTTTTT.

V usage is TRBV10-1 and J usage is TRBJ2-2; tentatively, D is TRBD1 or TRBD2 (5 bases each). The ends were cut back, 7 bases at V and 2 bases at J, with 11 bases in the middle. CDR1 is WNHNN, CDR2 SYGVQD, per germline (reference sequence). This CDR3 region has 14 residues. CDR3 DNA: TGCGCCAGCACGGGGCGGTTAAACACCGGGGAGCTGTTTTTT. This encodes CASTGRLNTGELFF.

Worth noting for this clone: The sample has other DNA sequences that encode this CDR3 too. The rearrangement links TRBV5-1 to TRBJ2-3; TRBD2 is a possible D gene (7 bases). V lost 0 bases to trimming and J lost 4 bases, with 9 bases between them. Germline CDR1 reads SGHRS; CDR2 reads YFSETQ. CDR3 length: 14 amino acids. The DNA of the CDR3 is TGCGCCAGCAGCTTGGCGGGGGGCGCAGATACGCAGTATTTT. Its protein is CASSLAGGADTQYF.

V is TRBV7-3 and J is TRBJ2-1; the D gene is possibly TRBD2 (6 bases). The CDR3 is 15 residues long. CDR1 is SGHTA, CDR2 FQGTGA, per germline. Trimming stripped 1 base from V and 0 bases from J, with 7 bases between. The DNA for the CDR3 is TGTGCCAGCAGCTTAAACGGGGGCTCCTACAATGAGCAGTTCTTC. This codes for CASSLNGGSYNEQFF.

The V gene is TRBV29-1, the J gene TRBJ2-1; TRBD1 aligns across 7 bases. Germline V gene data show CDR1 as SQVTM and CDR2 as ANQGSEA. The trim removed 6 bases at V and 4 bases at J, leaving 0 bases unmatched. The CDR3 sequence is 11 residues long. Here the CDR3 reads CSVGQYNEQFF. The CDR3 region has the DNA TGCAGCGTGGGACAGTACAATGAGCAGTTCTTC.

This clone occurred once. The J gene is TRBJ1-4, the V gene TRBV2; no clear D. Trimming stripped 6 bases from V and 11 bases from J, with 13 bases between. The CDR3 totals 12 residues. Germline loops: CDR1 SNHLY, CDR2 FYNNEI. The CDR3 loop is CASRGDGEKLFF. In DNA, the CDR3 is TGTGCCAGCAGGGGAGACGGTGAGAAACTGTTTTTT.

The chain uses TRBV14 and TRBJ2-2; tentatively, D is TRBD1 or TRBD2 (6 bases each). The germline gives CDR1 SGHDN, CDR2 FVKESK. V was cut by 4 bases and J by 1 base, with 19 bases left in between. The CDR3 contains 18 residues. CDR3 nucleotides: TGTGCCAGCAGCCTACGGGTCGGGGGCGTGATGAACACCGGGGAGCTGTTTTTT. This codes for CASSLRVGGVMNTGELFF.

The chain carries TRBV10-3 and TRBJ2-5, with TRBD2 matching 7 bases. CDR3 size: 16 residues. With V trimmed by 3 bases and J by 5 bases, 12 bases remained unmatched. Germline CDR1 ENHRY, CDR2 SYGVKD. The CDR3 nucleotides read TGTGCCATCAGTGAAGGTGGGCTCCGGGGGGACGAGACCCAGTACTTC. Residues: CAISEGGLRGDETQYF.

The rearrangement links TRBV4-1 to TRBJ2-5; a weak D match, TRBD1 (5 bases). The V end was cut by 4 bases, the J end by 0 bases, with 21 bases between. The germline V gene has CDR1 MGHRA and CDR2 YSYEKL. There are 18 residues in the CDR3. CDR3 amino acids: CASSPPDMTPAYQETQYF. CDR3 DNA sequence: TGCGCCAGCAGCCCACCGGACATGACCCCCGCGTACCAAGAGACCCAGTACTTC.

The chain carries TRBV28 and TRBJ2-7, with D perhaps matching TRBD2 (7 bases). CDR3 length: 15 residues. Trimming stripped 5 bases from V and 3 bases from J, with 17 bases between. CDR1 is MDHEN, CDR2 SYDVKM, per germline. As DNA, the CDR3 is TGTGCCAGCAGTCTTCCCGGGGGGCTAGTCTACGAGCAGTACTTC. It specifies CASSLPGGLVYEQYF.